This T cell receptor (beta chain) was sequenced during a study of identical twins. The CDR3 runs to 14 residues. Germline V gene lookup returns CDR1 SGHRS and CDR2 YFSETQ. Trimming stripped 4 bases from V and 8 bases from J, with 17 bases between. Using its own MiXCR run on the 5' RACE reads, TCRdb lists one record per CDR3 protein. The data contain around 490,000 distinct CDR3 sequences, more than 20% of them singletons. The same sample was also studied in work on yellow fever vaccine responses in identical twins.

The sample comprised CD4+ T cells sorted from blood. The receptor was isolated from a woman under 30 in good health. The gene calls are TRBV5-1 and TRBJ2-3, with a tentative D call TRBD1 (6 bases). The CDR3 DNA reads as TGCGCCAGCAGCCTACAGGGTTTGCCAGGTACGCAGTATTTT. This encodes CASSLQGLPGTQYF.